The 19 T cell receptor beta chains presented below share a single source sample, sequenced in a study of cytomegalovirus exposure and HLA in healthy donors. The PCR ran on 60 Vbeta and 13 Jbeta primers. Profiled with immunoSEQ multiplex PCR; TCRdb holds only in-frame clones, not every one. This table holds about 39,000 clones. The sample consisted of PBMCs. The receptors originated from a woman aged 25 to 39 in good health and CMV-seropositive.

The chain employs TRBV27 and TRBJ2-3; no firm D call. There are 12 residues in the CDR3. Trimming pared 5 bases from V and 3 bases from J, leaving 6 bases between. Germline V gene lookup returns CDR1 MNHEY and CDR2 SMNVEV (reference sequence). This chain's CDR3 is CASSTLTDTQYF. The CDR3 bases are TGTGCCAGCAGTACATTGACAGATACGCAGTATTTT.

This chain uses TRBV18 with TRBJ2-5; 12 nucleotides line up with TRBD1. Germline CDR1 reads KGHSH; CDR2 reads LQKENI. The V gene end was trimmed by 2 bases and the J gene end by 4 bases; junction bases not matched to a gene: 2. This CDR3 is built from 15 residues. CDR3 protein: CASSPGDRGRETQYF. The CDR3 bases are TGTGCCAGCTCACCAGGGGACAGGGGGCGAGAGACCCAGTACTTC.

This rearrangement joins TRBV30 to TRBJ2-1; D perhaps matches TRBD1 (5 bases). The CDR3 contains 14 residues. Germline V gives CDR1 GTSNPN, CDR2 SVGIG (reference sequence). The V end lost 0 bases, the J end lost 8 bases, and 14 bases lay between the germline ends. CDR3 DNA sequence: TGTGCCTGGAGTGTAGATGGGGCTGGGGATGAGCAGTTCTTC. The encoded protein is CAWSVDGAGDEQFF.

The CDR3 region has the DNA TGTGCCAGCAGTGAAGCCCGGGGGGGACAGCCCCAGCATTTT. Translating gives CASSEARGGQPQHF. V usage is TRBV6-1 and J usage is TRBJ1-5, with D possibly TRBD1 on 5 matching bases. Trimming took off 0 bases at V and 7 bases at J, with 10 bases between the two ends. This CDR3 has 14 amino acids. Germline CDR1 MNHNS, CDR2 SASEGT.

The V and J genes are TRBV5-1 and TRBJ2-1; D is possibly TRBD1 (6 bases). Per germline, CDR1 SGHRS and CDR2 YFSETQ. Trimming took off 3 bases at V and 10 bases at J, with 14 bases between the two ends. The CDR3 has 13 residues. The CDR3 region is CASSSRGEWEQFF. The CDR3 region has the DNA TGCGCCAGCAGCTCCAGGGGAGAGTGGGAGCAGTTCTTC.

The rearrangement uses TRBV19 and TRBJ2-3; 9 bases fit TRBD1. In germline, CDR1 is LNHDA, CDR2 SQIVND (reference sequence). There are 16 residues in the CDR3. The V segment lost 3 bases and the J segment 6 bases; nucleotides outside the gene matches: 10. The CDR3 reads CASSIPQGATGDTQYF. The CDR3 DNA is TGTGCCAGTAGTATCCCACAGGGGGCGACGGGTGATACGCAGTATTTT.

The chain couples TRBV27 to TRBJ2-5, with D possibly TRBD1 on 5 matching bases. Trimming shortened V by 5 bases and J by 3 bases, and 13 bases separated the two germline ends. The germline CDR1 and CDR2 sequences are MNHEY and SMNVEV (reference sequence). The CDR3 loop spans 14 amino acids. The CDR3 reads CASSIATGEETQYF. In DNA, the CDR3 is TGTGCCAGCAGTATAGCCACAGGCGAAGAGACCCAGTACTTC.

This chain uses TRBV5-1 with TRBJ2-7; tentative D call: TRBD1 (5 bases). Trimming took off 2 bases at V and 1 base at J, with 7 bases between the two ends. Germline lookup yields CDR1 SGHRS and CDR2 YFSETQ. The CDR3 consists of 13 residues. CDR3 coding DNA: TGCGCCAGCAGCTTCGACAGTTCCTACGAGCAGTACTTC. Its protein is CASSFDSSYEQYF.

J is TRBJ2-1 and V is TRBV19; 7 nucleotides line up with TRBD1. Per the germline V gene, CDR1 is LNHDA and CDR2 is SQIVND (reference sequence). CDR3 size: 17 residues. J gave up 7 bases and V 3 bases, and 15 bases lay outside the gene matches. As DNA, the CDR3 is TGTGCCAGTAGTATTTTCGCGACAGGGATCGTGGGGAATGAGCAGTTCTTC. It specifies CASSIFATGIVGNEQFF.

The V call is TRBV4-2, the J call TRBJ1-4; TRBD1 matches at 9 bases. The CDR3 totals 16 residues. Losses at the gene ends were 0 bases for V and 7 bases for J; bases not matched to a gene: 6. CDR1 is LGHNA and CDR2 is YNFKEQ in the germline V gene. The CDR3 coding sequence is TGTGCCAGCAGCCAAGAGAGGGGGACAGGGAGTGAAAAACTGTTTTTT. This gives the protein CASSQERGTGSEKLFF.

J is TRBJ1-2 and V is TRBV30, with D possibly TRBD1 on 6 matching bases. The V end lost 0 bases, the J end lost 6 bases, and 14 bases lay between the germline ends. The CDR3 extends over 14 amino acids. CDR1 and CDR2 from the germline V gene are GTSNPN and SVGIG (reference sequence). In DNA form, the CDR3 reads TGTGCCTGGAGTGTATTACAGGGACGGGATGGCTACACCTTC. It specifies CAWSVLQGRDGYTF.

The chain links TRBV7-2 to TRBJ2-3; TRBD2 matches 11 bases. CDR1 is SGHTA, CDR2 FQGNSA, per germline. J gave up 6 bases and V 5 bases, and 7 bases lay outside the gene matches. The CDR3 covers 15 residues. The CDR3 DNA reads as TGTGCCAGCAGCGTTAGCGGGGGGGCGGGGGATACGCAGTATTTT. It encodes CASSVSGGAGDTQYF.

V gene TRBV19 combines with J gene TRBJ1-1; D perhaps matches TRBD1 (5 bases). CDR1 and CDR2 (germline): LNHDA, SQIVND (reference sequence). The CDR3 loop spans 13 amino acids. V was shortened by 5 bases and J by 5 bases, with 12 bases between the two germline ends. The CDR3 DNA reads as TGTGCCAGTAGTGTAGTTCAGGGTACTGAAGCTTTCTTT. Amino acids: CASSVVQGTEAFF.

CDR3 sequence (DNA): TGTGCCAGCAGCCTGGGCGGCGGTCGCGGGGGGGTGTATGAGCAGTTCTTC. This encodes CASSLGGGRGGVYEQFF. The rearrangement uses TRBV5-6 and TRBJ2-1; 9 bases match TRBD2. The CDR3 covers 17 residues. CDR1 is SGHDT, CDR2 YYEEEE, per germline. V trimming: 4 bases; J trimming: 8 bases; junction bases outside the gene matches: 16. Based on the CDR3 plus reference TRBV5-6 and TRBJ2-1, the full variable domain is DAGVTQSPTHLIKTRGQQVTLRCSPKSGHDTVSWYQQALGQGPQFIFQYYEEEERQRGNFPDRFSGHQFPNYSSELNVNALLLGDSALYLCASSLGGGRGGVYEQFFGPGTRLTVL.

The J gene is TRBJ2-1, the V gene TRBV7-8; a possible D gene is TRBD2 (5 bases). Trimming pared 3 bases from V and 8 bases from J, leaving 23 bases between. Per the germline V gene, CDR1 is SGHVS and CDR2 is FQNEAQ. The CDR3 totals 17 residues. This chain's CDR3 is CASSFYTLLDGVYEQFF. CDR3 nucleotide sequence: TGTGCCAGCAGCTTCTATACCCTTCTGGACGGGGTCTATGAGCAGTTCTTC.

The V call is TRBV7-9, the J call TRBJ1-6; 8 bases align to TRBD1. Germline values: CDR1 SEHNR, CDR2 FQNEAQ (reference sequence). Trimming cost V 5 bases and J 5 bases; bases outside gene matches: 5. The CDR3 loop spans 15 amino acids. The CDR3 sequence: CASSAPDRDNSPLHF. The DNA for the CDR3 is TGTGCCAGCAGCGCCCCGGACAGGGATAATTCACCCCTCCACTTT.

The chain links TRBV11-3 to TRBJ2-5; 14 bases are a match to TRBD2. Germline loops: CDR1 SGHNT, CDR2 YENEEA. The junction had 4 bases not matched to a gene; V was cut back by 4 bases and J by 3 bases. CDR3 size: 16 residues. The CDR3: CASSWGTSGGKETQYF. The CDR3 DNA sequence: TGTGCCAGCAGCTGGGGGACTAGCGGGGGCAAAGAGACCCAGTACTTC.

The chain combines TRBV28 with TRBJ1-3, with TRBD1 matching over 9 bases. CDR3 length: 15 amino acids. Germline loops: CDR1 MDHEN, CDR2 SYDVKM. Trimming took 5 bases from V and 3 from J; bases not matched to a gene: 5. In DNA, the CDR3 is TGTGCCAGCAGTATCGGGACAGGGAGTGGAAACACCATATATTTT. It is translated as CASSIGTGSGNTIYF.

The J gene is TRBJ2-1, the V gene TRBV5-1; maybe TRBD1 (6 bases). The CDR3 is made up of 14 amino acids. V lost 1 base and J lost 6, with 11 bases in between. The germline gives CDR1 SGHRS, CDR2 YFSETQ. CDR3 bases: TGCGCCAGCAGCTTGTCACAGGGTGTCAATGAGCAGTTCTTC. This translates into CASSLSQGVNEQFF.